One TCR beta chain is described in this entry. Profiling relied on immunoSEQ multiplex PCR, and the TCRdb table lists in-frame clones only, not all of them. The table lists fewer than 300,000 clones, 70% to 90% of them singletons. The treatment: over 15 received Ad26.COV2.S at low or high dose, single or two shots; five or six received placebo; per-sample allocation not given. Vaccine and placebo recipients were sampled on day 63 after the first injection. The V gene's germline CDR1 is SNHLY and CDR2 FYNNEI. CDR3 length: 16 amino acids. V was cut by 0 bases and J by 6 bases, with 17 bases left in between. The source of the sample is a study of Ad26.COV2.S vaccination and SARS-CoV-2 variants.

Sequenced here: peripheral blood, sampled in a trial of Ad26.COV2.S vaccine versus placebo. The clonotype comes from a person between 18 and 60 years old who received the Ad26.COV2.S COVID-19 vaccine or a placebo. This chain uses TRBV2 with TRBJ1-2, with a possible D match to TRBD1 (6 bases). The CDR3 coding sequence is TGTGCCAGCAGTGAAGCGCTTCGGGGGGGGCCGAATGGCTACACCTTC. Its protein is CASSEALRGGPNGYTF.